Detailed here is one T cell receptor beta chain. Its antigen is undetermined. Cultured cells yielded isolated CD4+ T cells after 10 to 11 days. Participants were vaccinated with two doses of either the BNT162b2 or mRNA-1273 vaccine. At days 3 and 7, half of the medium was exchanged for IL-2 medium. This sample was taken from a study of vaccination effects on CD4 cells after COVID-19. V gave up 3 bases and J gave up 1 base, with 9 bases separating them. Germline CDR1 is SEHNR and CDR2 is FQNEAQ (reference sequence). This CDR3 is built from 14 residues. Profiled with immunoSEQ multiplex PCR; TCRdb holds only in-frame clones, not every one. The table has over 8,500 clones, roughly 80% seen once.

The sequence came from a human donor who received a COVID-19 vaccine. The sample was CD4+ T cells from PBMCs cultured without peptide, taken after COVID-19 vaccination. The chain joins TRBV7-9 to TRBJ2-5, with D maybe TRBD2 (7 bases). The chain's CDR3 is CASSLGGAQETQYF. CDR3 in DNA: TGTGCCAGCAGCTTGGGGGGGGCCCAAGAGACCCAGTACTTC.